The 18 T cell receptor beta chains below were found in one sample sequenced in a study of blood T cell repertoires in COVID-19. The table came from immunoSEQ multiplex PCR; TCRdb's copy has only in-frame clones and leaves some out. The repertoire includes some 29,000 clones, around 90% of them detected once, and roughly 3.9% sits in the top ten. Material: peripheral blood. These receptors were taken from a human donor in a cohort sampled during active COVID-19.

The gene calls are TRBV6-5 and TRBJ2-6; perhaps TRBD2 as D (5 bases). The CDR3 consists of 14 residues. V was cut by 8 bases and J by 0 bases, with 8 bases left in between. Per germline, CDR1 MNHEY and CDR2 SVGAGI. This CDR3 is CASGLDSGANVLTF. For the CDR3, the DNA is TGTGCCAGCGGACTGGACTCTGGGGCCAACGTCCTGACTTTC.

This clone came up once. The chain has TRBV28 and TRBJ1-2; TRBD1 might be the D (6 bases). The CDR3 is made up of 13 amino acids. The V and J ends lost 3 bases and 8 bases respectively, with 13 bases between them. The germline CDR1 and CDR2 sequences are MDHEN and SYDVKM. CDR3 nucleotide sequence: TGTGCCAGCAGTTTTGGGGGGGCGAGGGGCTACACCTTC. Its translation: CASSFGGARGYTF.

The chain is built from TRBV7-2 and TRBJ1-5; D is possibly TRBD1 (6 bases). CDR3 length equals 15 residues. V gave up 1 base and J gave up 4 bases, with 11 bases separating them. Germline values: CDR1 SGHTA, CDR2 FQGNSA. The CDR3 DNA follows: TGTGCCAGCAGCTTAGTCTCAGGGGCTAATCAGCCCCAGCATTTT. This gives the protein CASSLVSGANQPQHF.

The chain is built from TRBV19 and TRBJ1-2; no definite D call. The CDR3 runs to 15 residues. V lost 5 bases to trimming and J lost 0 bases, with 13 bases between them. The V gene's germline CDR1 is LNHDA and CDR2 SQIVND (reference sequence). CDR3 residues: CASSDGRETNYGYTF. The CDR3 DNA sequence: TGTGCCAGTAGTGACGGACGGGAAACTAACTATGGCTACACCTTC.

The CDR3 DNA is TGTGCCAGCAGCTTGGAGGGGGCCGGTGGAAACACCATATATTTT. Translating gives CASSLEGAGGNTIYF. The V call is TRBV11-2, the J call TRBJ1-3; 7 bases agree with TRBD1. This CDR3 has 15 residues. Germline V gene sequence: CDR1 SGHAT, CDR2 FQNNGV. J gave up 3 bases and V 3 bases, and 5 bases lay outside the gene matches.

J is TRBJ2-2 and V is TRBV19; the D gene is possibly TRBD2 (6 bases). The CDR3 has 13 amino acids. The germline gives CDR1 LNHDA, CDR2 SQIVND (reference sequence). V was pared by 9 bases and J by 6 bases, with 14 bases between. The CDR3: CASGTPRAGELFF. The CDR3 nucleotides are TGTGCCAGCGGGACTCCCAGGGCCGGGGAGCTGTTTTTT.

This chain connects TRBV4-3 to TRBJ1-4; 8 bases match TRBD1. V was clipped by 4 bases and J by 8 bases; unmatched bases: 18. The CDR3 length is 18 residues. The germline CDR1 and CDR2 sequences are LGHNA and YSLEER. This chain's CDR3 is CASSPFGSTGEVGEKLFF. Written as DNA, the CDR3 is TGCGCCAGCAGCCCCTTCGGGTCGACAGGGGAGGTGGGAGAAAAACTGTTTTTT.

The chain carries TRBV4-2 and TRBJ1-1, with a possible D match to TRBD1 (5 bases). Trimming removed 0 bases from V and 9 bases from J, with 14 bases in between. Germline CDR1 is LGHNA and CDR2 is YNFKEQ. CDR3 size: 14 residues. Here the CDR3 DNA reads TGTGCCAGCAGCCAAGACCGGGGGACGGGGCAAGCTTTCTTT. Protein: CASSQDRGTGQAFF.

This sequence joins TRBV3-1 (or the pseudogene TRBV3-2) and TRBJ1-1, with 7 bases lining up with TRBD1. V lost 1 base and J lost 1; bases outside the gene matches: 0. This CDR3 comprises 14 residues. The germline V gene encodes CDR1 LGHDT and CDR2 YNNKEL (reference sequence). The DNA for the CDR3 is TGTGCCAGCAGCCAAGGACAGGGGAACACTGAAGCTTTCTTT. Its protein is CASSQGQGNTEAFF.

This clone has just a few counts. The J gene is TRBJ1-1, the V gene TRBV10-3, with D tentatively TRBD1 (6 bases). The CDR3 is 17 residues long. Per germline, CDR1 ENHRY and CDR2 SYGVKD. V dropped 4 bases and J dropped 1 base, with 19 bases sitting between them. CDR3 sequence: CAISAGTGRRTNTEAFF. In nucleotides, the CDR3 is TGTGCCATCAGTGCCGGTACAGGGCGGCGAACGAACACTGAAGCTTTCTTT.

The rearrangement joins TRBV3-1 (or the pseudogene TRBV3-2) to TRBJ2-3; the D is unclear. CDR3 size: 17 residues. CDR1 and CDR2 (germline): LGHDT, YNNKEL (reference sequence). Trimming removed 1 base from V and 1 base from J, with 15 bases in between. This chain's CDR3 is CASSQGPPASGTDTQYF. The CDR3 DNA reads TGTGCCAGCAGCCAAGGACCCCCAGCGAGCGGCACAGATACGCAGTATTTT.

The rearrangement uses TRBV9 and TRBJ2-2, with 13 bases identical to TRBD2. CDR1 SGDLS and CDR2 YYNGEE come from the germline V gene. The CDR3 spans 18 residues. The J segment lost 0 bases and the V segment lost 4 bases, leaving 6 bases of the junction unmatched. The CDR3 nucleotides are TGTGCCAGCAGCTCCCGGACTAGCGGGGGAACGAACACCGGGGAGCTGTTTTTT. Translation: CASSSRTSGGTNTGELFF.

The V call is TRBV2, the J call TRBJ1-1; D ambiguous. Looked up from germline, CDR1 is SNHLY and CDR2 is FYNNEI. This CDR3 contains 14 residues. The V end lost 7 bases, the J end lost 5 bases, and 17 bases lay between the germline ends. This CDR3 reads CASTMAAGLTEAFF. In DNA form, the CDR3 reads TGTGCCAGCACTATGGCGGCGGGTTTGACTGAAGCTTTCTTT. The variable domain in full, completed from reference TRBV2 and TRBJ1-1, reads EPEVTQTPSHQVTQMGQEVILRCVPISNHLYFYWYRQILGQKVEFLVSFYNNEISEKSEIFDDQFSVERPDGSNFTLKIRSTKLEDSAMYFCASTMAAGLTEAFFGQGTRLTVV.

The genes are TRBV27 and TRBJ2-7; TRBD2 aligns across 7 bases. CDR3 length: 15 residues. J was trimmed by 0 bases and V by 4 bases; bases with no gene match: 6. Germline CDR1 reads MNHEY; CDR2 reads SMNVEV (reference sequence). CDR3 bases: TGTGCCAGCAGTTCTGGGGGGGGACGCTCCTACGAGCAGTACTTC. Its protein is CASSSGGGRSYEQYF.

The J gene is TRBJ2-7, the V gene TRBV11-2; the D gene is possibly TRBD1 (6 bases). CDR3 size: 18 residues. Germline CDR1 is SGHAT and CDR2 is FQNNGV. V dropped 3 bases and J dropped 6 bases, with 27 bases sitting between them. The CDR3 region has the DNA TGTGCCAGCAGCTTCCTCCTCAGGGGTCGCGGGCGGGCGGGCGAGCAGTACTTC. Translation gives CASSFLLRGRGRAGEQYF.

CDR3 sequence (DNA): TGCGCCAGCTCTGGACAGGGGGCGAGCGAGCAGTACTTC. It yields the protein CASSGQGASEQYF. This sequence joins TRBV10-2 and TRBJ2-7; 11 bases are a match to TRBD1. The V segment lost 8 bases and the J segment 6 bases; nucleotides outside the gene matches: 6. CDR3 length: 13 amino acids. Germline CDR1 and CDR2: WSHSY and SAAADI.

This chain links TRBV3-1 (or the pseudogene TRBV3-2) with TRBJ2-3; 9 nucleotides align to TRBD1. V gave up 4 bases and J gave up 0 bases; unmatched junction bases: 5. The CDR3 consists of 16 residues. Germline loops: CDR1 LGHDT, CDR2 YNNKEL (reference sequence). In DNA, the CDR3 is TGTGCCAGCAGCCCTTCCGGGACAGGGAGCACAGATACGCAGTATTTT. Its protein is CASSPSGTGSTDTQYF.

DNA for the CDR3: TGTGCCAGCAGTGGGCAGGGGGGTATCTCCTACAATGAGCAGTTCTTC. Amino acid sequence: CASSGQGGISYNEQFF. The gene calls are TRBV6-4 and TRBJ2-1; a possible D gene is TRBD1 (7 bases). Trimming took off 4 bases at V and 0 bases at J, with 13 bases between the two ends. The CDR3 length is 16 residues. Per the germline V gene, CDR1 is MRHNA and CDR2 is SNTAGT.